What follows are 14 T cell receptor beta chains derived from one specimen sequenced in a study of cytomegalovirus exposure and HLA in healthy donors. Primers for the PCR totalled 60 Vbeta and 13 Jbeta. Sequencing used immunoSEQ multiplex PCR; TCRdb keeps in-frame clones, though not all of them. This sample has over 150,000 clones, with 70% to 80% found just once. Input material: PBMCs. All receptors come from a male donor in good health and CMV-seronegative.

V usage is TRBV9 and J usage is TRBJ2-1; no reliable D call. Between the trimmed V and J ends, which lost 4 bases and 9 bases, there was a span of 8 bases. The CDR3 loop spans 11 amino acids. CDR1 and CDR2 from the germline V gene are SGDLS and YYNGEE. The CDR3 is CASSSIGEQFF. The CDR3 DNA reads TGTGCCAGCAGCTCCATCGGTGAGCAGTTCTTC.

V and J are TRBV30 and TRBJ1-1; D uncertain. With 2 bases removed from V and 1 base from J, the gap between germline ends came to 8 bases. CDR1 GTSNPN and CDR2 SVGIG come from the germline V gene (reference sequence). The CDR3 loop spans 13 amino acids. DNA for the CDR3: TGTGCCTGGAGTTCACAGAGGAACACTGAAGCTTTCTTT. Translating gives CAWSSQRNTEAFF.

This clone was observed a few times. This same CDR3 is encoded by further DNA sequences in the sample. The CDR3 sequence: CASRRDRNYGYTF. CDR3 DNA sequence: TGTGCCAGCAGACGGGACAGAAACTATGGCTACACCTTC. The chain employs TRBV6-5 and TRBJ1-2; 7 positions match TRBD1. CDR3 length equals 13 residues. V lost 6 bases to trimming and J lost 2 bases; unmatched junction nucleotides: 3. Germline-derived CDR1 and CDR2 are MNHEY and SVGAGI.

The chain employs TRBV9 and TRBJ2-5, with D unclear. CDR1 SGDLS and CDR2 YYNGEE come from the germline V gene. V was trimmed by 0 bases and J by 2 bases, leaving 5 bases between them. This CDR3 region has 13 residues. CDR3 region: CASSVANQETQYF. The CDR3 bases are TGTGCCAGCAGCGTAGCTAATCAAGAGACCCAGTACTTC. Full variable domain (rest looked up from reference TRBV9 and TRBJ2-5): DSGVTQTPKHLITATGQRVTLRCSPRSGDLSVYWYQQSLDQGLQFLIQYYNGEERAKGNILERFSAQQFPDLHSELNLSSLELGDSALYFCASSVANQETQYFGPGTRLLVL.

The rearrangement joins TRBV27 to TRBJ2-7, with a possible D match to TRBD1 (5 bases). Trimming pared 6 bases from V and 2 bases from J, leaving 17 bases between. Germline V gene data show CDR1 as MNHEY and CDR2 as SMNVEV (reference sequence). The CDR3 length is 15 residues. Written as DNA, the CDR3 is TGTGCCAGCAGATCCACAGGCCATATACCCTACGAGCAGTACTTC. Its translation: CASRSTGHIPYEQYF.

The chain joins TRBV2 to TRBJ2-7, with a possible D match to TRBD1 (5 bases). Germline loops: CDR1 SNHLY, CDR2 FYNNEI. Trimming cost V 9 bases and J 6 bases, with 21 bases left between them. The CDR3 loop spans 14 amino acids. The DNA of the CDR3 is TGTGCCAGTGGTCCCCCCGACAGTCCTGGCGAGCAGTACTTC. Residues: CASGPPDSPGEQYF. Using reference TRBV2 and TRBJ2-7 for the parts outside the CDR3, the full variable domain is EPEVTQTPSHQVTQMGQEVILRCVPISNHLYFYWYRQILGQKVEFLVSFYNNEISEKSEIFDDQFSVERPDGSNFTLKIRSTKLEDSAMYFCASGPPDSPGEQYFGPGTRLTVT.

The chain employs TRBV27 and TRBJ2-5; possible D gene TRBD1, 6 bases. TRBJ2-7 explains the end of the DNA better; the J call may be wrong. The CDR3 totals 14 residues. Germline V gene sequence: CDR1 MNHEY, CDR2 SMNVEV (reference sequence). The CDR3 protein is CASSFRGDTYEQYF. CDR3 nucleotides: TGTGCCAGCAGTTTCAGGGGCGACACCTACGAGCAGTACTTC.

The chain carries TRBV29-1 and TRBJ2-1, with D unresolved. The CDR3 extends over 9 amino acids. With 7 bases removed from V and 12 bases from J, the gap between germline ends came to 10 bases. Germline-derived CDR1 and CDR2 are SQVTM and ANQGSEA. Written as DNA, the CDR3 is TGCAGCGCCCACAACCCGCAGTTCTTC. This codes for CSAHNPQFF.

J is TRBJ1-4 and V is TRBV5-1, with a tentative D call TRBD1 (5 bases). Germline V gene data show CDR1 as SGHRS and CDR2 as YFSETQ. Trimming cost V 4 bases and J 8 bases, with 15 bases left between them. The length of the CDR3 is 14 residues. The CDR3 coding sequence is TGCGCCAGCAGCCCGGGACTCGCAAGGGAAAAACTGTTTTTT. Encoded protein: CASSPGLAREKLFF. Drawing the rest from reference TRBV5-1 and TRBJ1-4, the complete variable domain is KAGVTQTPRYLIKTRGQQVTLSCSPISGHRSVSWYQQTPGQGLQFLFEYFSETQRNKGNFPGRFSGRQFSNSRSEMNVSTLELGDSALYLCASSPGLAREKLFFGSGTQLSVL.

V gene TRBV2 combines with J gene TRBJ2-2; 7 bases align to TRBD2. The trim removed 7 bases at V and 2 bases at J, leaving 10 bases unmatched. The V gene's germline CDR1 is SNHLY and CDR2 FYNNEI. The CDR3 spans 16 residues. The CDR3, as DNA: TGTGCCAGCACTCGGAGCGGGATAACTAACACCGGGGAGCTGTTTTTT. It specifies CASTRSGITNTGELFF.

The chain has TRBV5-4 and TRBJ1-1; 9 nucleotides agree with TRBD1. With 4 bases clipped from V and 3 bases from J, the junction kept 1 base outside the gene matches. CDR3 size: 13 residues. Germline V gives CDR1 SGHNT, CDR2 YYREEE (reference sequence). The CDR3 DNA follows: TGTGCCAGCAGCAGGGACAGGGACACTGAAGCTTTCTTT. This encodes CASSRDRDTEAFF. The full variable domain, completed using reference TRBV5-4 and TRBJ1-1, is ETGVTQSPTHLIKTRGQQVTLRCSSQSGHNTVSWYQQALGQGPQFIFQYYREEENGRGNFPPRFSGLQFPNYSSELNVNALELDDSALYLCASSRDRDTEAFFGQGTRLTVV.

V is TRBV12-5 and J is TRBJ2-1, with 10 bases aligning to TRBD1. The V gene end was trimmed by 0 bases and the J gene end by 0 bases; junction bases not matched to a gene: 11. Germline V gives CDR1 LGHNT, CDR2 FRNRAP. The CDR3 loop spans 20 amino acids. As DNA, the CDR3 is TGTGCTAGTGGTTTGGTACACGGGACAGGGGACCTTAGCTCCTACAATGAGCAGTTCTTC. Its translation: CASGLVHGTGDLSSYNEQFF. Combining the CDR3 with reference TRBV12-5 and TRBJ2-1 gives the whole variable domain DARVTQTPRHKVTEMGQEVTMRCQPILGHNTVFWYRQTMMQGLELLAYFRNRAPLDDSGMPKDRFSAEMPDATLATLKIQPSEPRDSAVYFCASGLVHGTGDLSSYNEQFFGPGTRLTVL.

In nucleotides, the CDR3 is TGTGCCAGCAGCCTCGGGACAGACTCCTACGAGCAGTACTTC. It is translated as CASSLGTDSYEQYF. The chain couples TRBV11-2 to TRBJ2-5, with 7 positions matching TRBD1. The DNA matches TRBJ2-7 better at its end, which makes the J call doubtful. Per the germline V gene, CDR1 is SGHAT and CDR2 is FQNNGV. The CDR3 covers 14 residues.

Turning to this clone: In the same sample, other DNA sequences code for this CDR3. The gene calls are TRBV7-3 and TRBJ2-3; D remains ambiguous. The germline V gene encodes CDR1 SGHTA and CDR2 FQGTGA. The CDR3 extends over 13 amino acids. V was cut by 6 bases and J by 0 bases, with 7 bases left in between. The CDR3 loop is CASSSTSTDTQYF. The CDR3 nucleotides are TGTGCCAGCAGTTCCACTAGCACAGATACGCAGTATTTT.